Described below is a single T cell receptor beta chain sequence and its context. This clonotype was recorded many times. It has no known antigen specificity. No base quality information exists; no much larger clone differs at one position. The sample is drawn from a study of T cells in Graves' hyperthyroidism and ophthalmopathy (dated by TCRdb to the late 2010s). Study-wide context: Peripheral blood was collected at initial diagnosis, before any treatment. TCR V-J signatures able to tell the groups apart were searched for in a discovery cohort of 90 to 100 patients, of whom over 40 had Graves' ophthalmopathy and 57 had stable Graves' hyperthyroidism. The 100 or so discovery patients were divided at random into training and test sets in a 7:3 ratio. In addition, the study compared T-cell repertoires in thyroid tissue and in blood from several Graves' hyperthyroidism patients. An independent validation cohort of under 20 hyperthyroidism patients and 17 patients who later progressed to ophthalmopathy tested prospective prediction of ophthalmopathy. After blood sampling, hyperthyroidism patients were treated with methimazole at a starting dose of 30 mg daily, and ophthalmopathy patients were treated with high-dose intravenous methylprednisolone. The paper describes TCR Vbeta CDR3 sequencing of 120 to 150 peripheral blood samples, made up of 43 ophthalmopathy patients, roughly 80 hyperthyroidism patients and about 17 progressor patients.

A patient counted as having stable Graves' hyperthyroidism if no progression to ophthalmopathy occurred over 18 months of follow-up. The hyperthyroidism patients were between 18 and 65 years old and newly diagnosed, with a disease duration of less than 2 months. Any patient with an uncontrolled infection, another autoimmune disease, pregnancy or lactation was excluded. Diagnoses were established on the basis of clinical symptoms, serum thyroxine and TRAb, thyroid ultrasound, and orbital computed tomography. PBMCs were isolated from 7.5 to 10 ml of fresh peripheral blood by Ficoll-Paque density gradient centrifugation. Total RNA was extracted with Trizol reagent, and quality was checked on an Agilent 2100 Bioanalyzer. The TCR beta CDR3 regions were amplified from the RNA transcripts. The TCR CDR3 was subjected to a first round of RT-PCR using the HTBI primer set and the Qiagen OneStep RT-PCR kit. The libraries were constructed in a second round of multiplex PCR and then size-selected and purified. Paired-end sequencing of the libraries was performed with 100 bp reads on an Illumina HiSeq2000. As for how the authors treated the data: Raw data were processed with SOAPnuke, discarding reads with adapters, uncalled bases, mean Phred below 15, or no exact constant-primer or identifier match. High-quality paired reads were merged using COPE v1.2.5, and each unique nucleotide sequence was defined as a clonotype. Clonotypes were aligned to IMGT TRBV, TRBD and TRBJ reference segments using MiTCR v1.1. Only V-J combinations with frequency above 0.0001, covering 99% to 99.2% of repertoires, were analysed. The TCS score was defined as F50 (clonal expansion) divided by E x V (chaos), with BLOSUM62-based TCRdist calculated between CDR3 peptides within each V-J. Welch's t-statistics and random forest reduced around 520 V-J features to 10 to 15, which were used in a naive Bayes classifier (R e1071). The public reads were reanalyzed by TCRdb: fastp trimming at Q25, MiXCR alignment, in-frame beta chains only. Rows with a matching CDR3 protein are joined into one entry that keeps the most common DNA and genes. TCRdb's processing, not the authors', yielded these V and J calls. The sample data list fewer than 850,000 distinct CDR3 sequences, and 15% to 20% of these were observed just once. 15% to 18% of the sample lies in the top ten.

Inclusive of the bounding cysteine and phenylalanine, the CDR3 is 13 residues long. The kept DNA is CDR3 alone, 39 bases in frame from the first base. V is shortened by 5 bases, J by 5 bases, and the region joining them spans 13 bases. The germline V gene supplies CDR1 MDHEN and CDR2 SYDVKM. Overall study outcomes, separate from this receptor: Most expanded thyroid clonotypes (frequency above 0.001) were also detected in blood, a finding suggesting that blood repertoires may reflect thyroid immune responses. No statistical method was used to fix the sample size in advance, and group allocation was not hidden from the investigators. Ophthalmopathy was separated from stable hyperthyroidism by a 13 V-J signature model, with 85% to 90% sensitivity and 81% to 83% specificity obtained in cross-validation and 80%/75% obtained in testing. During validation, the model predicted progression to ophthalmopathy a median of about 5.9 months ahead of onset, with almost 71% sensitivity and 72.22% specificity.

The clonotype originates from a man aged 45-65 years with Graves' hyperthyroidism. This sequence uses TRBV28 and TRBJ2-7; matching of 6 bases hints at TRBD1 as the D gene. The source material was blood. Read as DNA, the sequence is TGTGCCAGCAGTCGCACATCAGGGGACGAGCAGTACTTC. This encodes CASSRTSGDEQYF.